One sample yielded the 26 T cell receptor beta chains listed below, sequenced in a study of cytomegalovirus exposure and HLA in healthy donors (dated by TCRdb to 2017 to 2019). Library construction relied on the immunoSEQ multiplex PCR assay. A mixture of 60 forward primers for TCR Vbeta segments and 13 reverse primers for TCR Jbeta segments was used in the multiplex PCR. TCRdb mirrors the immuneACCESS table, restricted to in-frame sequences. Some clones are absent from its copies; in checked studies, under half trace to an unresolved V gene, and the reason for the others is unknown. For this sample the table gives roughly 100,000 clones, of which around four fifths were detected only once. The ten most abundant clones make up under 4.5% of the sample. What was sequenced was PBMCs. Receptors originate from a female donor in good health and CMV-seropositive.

CDR3 protein: CASSLWDRPGDTQYF. Here the CDR3 DNA reads TGCGCCAGCAGCTTGTGGGACAGACCAGGAGATACGCAGTATTTT. The rearrangement uses TRBV5-1 and TRBJ2-3, with TRBD1 matching over 7 bases. After removal of 1 base from V and 5 bases from J, the junction contained 7 bases not matched to a gene. The V gene's germline CDR1 is SGHRS and CDR2 YFSETQ. CDR3 size: 15 residues.

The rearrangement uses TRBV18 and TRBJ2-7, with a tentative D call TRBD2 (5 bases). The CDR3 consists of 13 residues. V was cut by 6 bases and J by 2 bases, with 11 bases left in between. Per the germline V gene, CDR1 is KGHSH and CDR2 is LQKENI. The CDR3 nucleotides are TGTGCCAGCTCCCCGGGGAACCCCTACGAGCAGTACTTC. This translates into CASSPGNPYEQYF.

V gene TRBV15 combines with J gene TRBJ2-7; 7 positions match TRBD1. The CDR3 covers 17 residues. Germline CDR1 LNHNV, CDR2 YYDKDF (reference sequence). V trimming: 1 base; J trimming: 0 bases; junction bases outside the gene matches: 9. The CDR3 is CATSRAPLDRASYEQYF. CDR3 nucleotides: TGTGCCACCAGCAGAGCCCCTCTCGACAGGGCCTCCTACGAGCAGTACTTC.

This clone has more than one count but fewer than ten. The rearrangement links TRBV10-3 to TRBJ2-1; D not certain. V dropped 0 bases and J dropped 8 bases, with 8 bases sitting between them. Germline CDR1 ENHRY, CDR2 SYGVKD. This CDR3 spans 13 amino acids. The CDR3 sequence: CAISESGVDEQFF. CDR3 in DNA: TGTGCCATCAGTGAGTCTGGAGTGGATGAGCAGTTCTTC.

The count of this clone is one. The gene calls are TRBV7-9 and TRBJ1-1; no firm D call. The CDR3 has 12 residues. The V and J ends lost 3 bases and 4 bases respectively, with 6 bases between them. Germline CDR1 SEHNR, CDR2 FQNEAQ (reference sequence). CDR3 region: CASSLAGTEAFF. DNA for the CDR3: TGTGCCAGCAGCTTGGCAGGCACTGAAGCTTTCTTT.

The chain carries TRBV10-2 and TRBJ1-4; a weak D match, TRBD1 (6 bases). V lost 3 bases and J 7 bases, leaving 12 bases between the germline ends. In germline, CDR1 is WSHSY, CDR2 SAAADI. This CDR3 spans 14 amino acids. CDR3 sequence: CASSEGRGGEKLFF. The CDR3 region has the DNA TGCGCCAGCAGTGAAGGCAGGGGTGGTGAAAAACTGTTTTTT.

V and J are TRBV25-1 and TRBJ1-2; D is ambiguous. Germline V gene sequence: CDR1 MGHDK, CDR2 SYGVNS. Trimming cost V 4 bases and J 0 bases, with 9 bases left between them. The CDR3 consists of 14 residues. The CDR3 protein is CASSGPRPNYGYTF. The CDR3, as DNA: TGTGCCAGCAGTGGACCGAGGCCTAACTATGGCTACACCTTC.

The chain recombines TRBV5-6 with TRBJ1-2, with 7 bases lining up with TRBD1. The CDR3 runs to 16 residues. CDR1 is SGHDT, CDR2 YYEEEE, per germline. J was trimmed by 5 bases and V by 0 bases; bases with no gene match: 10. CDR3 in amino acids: CASSLARGPGGYGYTF. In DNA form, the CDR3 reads TGTGCCAGCAGCTTGGCCCGGGGGCCAGGGGGATATGGCTACACCTTC.

CDR3 loop: CASRDRGSRNIQYF. CDR3 sequence (DNA): TGTGCCAGCAGGGACAGGGGGTCGAGAAACATTCAGTACTTC. The chain recombines TRBV2 with TRBJ2-4; TRBD1 matches at 10 bases. The CDR3 has 14 amino acids. Trimming cost V 6 bases and J 6 bases; bases outside gene matches: 5. In germline, CDR1 is SNHLY, CDR2 FYNNEI.

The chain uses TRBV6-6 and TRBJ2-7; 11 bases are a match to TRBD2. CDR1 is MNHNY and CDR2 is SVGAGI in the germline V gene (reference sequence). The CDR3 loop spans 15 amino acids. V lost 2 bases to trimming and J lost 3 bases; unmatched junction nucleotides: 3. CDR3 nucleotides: TGTGCCAGCAGTTACGGTAGCGGGGGGGGCTACGAGCAGTACTTC. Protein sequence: CASSYGSGGGYEQYF.

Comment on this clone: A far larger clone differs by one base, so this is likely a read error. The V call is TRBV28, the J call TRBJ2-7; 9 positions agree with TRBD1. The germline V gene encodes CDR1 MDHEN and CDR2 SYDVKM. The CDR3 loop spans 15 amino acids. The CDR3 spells CAGSLEQGANDEQYF. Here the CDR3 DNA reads TGTGCCGGCAGTTTAGAACAGGGGGCGAACGACGAGCAGTACTTC.

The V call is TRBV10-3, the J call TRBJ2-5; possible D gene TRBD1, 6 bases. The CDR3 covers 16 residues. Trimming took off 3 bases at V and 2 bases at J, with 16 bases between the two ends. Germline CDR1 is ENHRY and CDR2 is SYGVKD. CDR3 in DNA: TGTGCCATCAGTGAAGACGACAGGAGCAGACAAGAGACCCAGTACTTC. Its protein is CAISEDDRSRQETQYF.

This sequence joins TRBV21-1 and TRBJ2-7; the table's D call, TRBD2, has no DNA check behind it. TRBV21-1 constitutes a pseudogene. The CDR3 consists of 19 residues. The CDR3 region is CASSRPYEGRAACTYEQYF. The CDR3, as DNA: TGTGCCAGCAGCAGACCGTACGAAGGGAGGGCCGCTTGTACCTACGAGCAGTACTTC.

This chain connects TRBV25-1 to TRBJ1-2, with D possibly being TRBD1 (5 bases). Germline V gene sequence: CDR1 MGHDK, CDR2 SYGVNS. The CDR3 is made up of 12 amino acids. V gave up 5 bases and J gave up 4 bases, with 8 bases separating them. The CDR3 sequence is CASSSDSYGYTF. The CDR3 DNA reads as TGTGCCAGCAGTTCTGACAGCTATGGCTACACCTTC.

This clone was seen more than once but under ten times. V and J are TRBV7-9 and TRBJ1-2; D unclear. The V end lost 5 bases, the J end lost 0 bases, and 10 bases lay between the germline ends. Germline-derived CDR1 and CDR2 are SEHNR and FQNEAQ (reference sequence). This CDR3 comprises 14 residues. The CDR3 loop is CASSLAIPNYGYTF. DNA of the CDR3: TGTGCCAGCAGCCTCGCTATACCTAACTATGGCTACACCTTC.

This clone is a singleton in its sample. CDR3 sequence (DNA): TGTGCCAGCAGCGTAGGGCAGGGGGAAAAACTGTTTTTT. Residues: CASSVGQGEKLFF. The J gene is TRBJ1-4, the V gene TRBV9; possibly TRBD1 for D (6 bases). Germline lookup yields CDR1 SGDLS and CDR2 YYNGEE. This CDR3 region has 13 residues. Between the trimmed V and J ends, which lost 0 bases and 8 bases, there was a span of 8 bases.

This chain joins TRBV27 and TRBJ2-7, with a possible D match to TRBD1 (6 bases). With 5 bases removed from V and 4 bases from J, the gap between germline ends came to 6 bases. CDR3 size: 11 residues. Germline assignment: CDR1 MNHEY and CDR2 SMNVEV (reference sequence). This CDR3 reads CASSTGYEQYF. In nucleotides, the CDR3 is TGTGCCAGCAGTACAGGGTACGAGCAGTACTTC.

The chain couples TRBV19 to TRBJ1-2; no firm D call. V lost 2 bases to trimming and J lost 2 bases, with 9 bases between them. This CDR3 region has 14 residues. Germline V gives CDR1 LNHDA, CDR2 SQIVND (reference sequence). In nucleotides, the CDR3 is TGTGCCAGTAGTATACCCGCCGCGAACTATGGCTACACCTTC. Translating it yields CASSIPAANYGYTF.

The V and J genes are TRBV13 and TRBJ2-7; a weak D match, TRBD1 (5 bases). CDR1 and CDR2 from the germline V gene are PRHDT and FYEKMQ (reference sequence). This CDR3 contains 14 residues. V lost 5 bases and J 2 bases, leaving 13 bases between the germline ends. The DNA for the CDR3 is TGTGCCAGCAGCCCGCCAGGGCAGGCCTACGAGCAGTACTTC. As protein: CASSPPGQAYEQYF.

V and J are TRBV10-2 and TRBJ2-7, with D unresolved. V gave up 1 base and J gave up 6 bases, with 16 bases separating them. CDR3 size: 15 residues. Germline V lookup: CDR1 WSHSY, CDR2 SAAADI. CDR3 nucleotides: TGCGCCAGCAGTGAGTTAGTGGTAGGAGCAAGCGAGCAGTACTTC. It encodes CASSELVVGASEQYF.

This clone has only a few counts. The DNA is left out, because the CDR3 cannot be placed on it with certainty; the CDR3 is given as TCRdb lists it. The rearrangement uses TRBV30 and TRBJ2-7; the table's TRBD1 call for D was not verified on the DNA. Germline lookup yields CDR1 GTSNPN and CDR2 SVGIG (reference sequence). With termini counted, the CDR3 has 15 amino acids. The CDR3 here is CAWSAGTGFFGEQYF.

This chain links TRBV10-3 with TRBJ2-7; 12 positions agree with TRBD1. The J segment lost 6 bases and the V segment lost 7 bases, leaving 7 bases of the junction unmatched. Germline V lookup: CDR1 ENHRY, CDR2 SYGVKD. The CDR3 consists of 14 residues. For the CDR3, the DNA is TGTGCCATCACCCCGGGACAGGGGGCTTTCGAGCAGTACTTC. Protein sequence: CAITPGQGAFEQYF.

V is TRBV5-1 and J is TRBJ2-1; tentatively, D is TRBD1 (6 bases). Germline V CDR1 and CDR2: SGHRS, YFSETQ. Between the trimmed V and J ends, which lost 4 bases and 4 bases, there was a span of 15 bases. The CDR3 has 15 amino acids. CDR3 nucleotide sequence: TGCGCCAGCAGCCGGACAGTAGATACGTACAATGAGCAGTTCTTC. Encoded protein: CASSRTVDTYNEQFF.

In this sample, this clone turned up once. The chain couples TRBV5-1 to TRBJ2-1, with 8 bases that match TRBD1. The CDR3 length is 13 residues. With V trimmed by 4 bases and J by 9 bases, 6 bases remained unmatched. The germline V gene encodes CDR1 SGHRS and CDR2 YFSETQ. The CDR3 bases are TGCGCCAGCAGCCTCACGACAGGGGCTGAGCAGTTCTTC. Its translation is CASSLTTGAEQFF.

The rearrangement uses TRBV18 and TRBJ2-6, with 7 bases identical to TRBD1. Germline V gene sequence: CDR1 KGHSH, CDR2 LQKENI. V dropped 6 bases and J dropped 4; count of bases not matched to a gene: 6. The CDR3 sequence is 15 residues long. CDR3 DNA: TGTGCCAGCTCGCCTACAGGGGCCGGGGCCAACGTCCTGACTTTC. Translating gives CASSPTGAGANVLTF.

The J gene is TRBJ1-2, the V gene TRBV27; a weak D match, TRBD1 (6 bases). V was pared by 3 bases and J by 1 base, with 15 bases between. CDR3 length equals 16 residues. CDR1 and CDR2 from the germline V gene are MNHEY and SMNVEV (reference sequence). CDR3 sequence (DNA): TGTGCCAGCAGTTTGGTAGGGCAGGGGATTAACTATGGCTACACCTTC. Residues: CASSLVGQGINYGYTF.